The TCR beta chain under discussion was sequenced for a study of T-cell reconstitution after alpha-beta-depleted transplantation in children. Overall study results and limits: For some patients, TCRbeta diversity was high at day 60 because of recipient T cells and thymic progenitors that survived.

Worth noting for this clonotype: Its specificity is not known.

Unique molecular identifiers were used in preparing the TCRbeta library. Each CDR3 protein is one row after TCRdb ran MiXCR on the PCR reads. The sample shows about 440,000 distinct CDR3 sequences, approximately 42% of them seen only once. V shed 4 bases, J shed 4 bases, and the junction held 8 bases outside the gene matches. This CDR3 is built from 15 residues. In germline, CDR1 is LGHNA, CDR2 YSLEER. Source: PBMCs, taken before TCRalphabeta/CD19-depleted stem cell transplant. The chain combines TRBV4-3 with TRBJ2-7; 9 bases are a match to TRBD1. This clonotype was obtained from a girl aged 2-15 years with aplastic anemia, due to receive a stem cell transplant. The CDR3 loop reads CASSRTTGGWYEQYF. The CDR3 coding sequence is TGCGCCAGCAGCCGCACGACAGGGGGGTGGTACGAGCAGTACTTC.